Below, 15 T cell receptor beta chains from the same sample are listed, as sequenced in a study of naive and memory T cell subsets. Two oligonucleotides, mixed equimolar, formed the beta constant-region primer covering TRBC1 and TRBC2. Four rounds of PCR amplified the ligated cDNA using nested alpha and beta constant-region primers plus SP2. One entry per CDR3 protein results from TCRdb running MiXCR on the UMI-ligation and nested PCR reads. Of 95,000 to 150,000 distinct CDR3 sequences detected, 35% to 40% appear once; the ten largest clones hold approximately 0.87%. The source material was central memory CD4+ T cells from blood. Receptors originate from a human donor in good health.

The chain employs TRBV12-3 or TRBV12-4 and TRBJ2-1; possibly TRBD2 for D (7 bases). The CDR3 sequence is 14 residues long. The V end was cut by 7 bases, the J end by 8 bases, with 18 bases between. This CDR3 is CASKNRGGKDEQFF. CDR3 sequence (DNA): TGTGCCAGCAAAAATAGGGGGGGCAAGGATGAGCAGTTCTTC.

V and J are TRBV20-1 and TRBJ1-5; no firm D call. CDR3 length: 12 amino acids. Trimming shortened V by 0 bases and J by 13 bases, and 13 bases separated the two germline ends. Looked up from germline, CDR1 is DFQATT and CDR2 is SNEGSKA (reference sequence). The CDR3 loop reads CSARDLSVRQHF. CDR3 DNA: TGCAGTGCTAGAGATCTCAGCGTAAGGCAGCATTTT.

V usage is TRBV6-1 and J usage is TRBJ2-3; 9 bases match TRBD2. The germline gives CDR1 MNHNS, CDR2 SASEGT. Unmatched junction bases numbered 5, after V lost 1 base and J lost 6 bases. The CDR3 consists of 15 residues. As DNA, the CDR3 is TGTGCCAGCAGTGAAGGCGGGGGGGCGAGGGATACGCAGTATTTT. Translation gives CASSEGGGARDTQYF.

The CDR3 spells CASSQIRGRQPKDEQYF. DNA for the CDR3: TGTGCCAGCAGCCAAATAAGAGGCCGACAGCCGAAGGACGAGCAGTACTTC. The genes are TRBV14 and TRBJ2-7; D may be TRBD1 (5 bases). Germline V gives CDR1 SGHDN, CDR2 FVKESK. CDR3 length equals 17 residues. V was shortened by 2 bases and J by 5 bases, with 22 bases between the two germline ends. The entire variable domain, with the rest obtained from reference TRBV14 and TRBJ2-7, is as follows: EAGVTQFPSHSVIEKGQTVTLRCDPISGHDNLYWYRRVMGKEIKFLLHFVKESKQDESGMPNNRFLAERTGGTYSTLKVQPAELEDSGVYFCASSQIRGRQPKDEQYFGPGTRLTVT.

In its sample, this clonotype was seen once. DNA of the CDR3: TGTGCCACCAGTGATTCGGGGGGGCTTATCAATGAGCAGTTCTTC. Protein sequence: CATSDSGGLINEQFF. The chain carries TRBV24-1 and TRBJ2-1; TRBD2 aligns across 8 bases. Germline V CDR1 and CDR2: KGHDR, SFDVKD. V gave up 2 bases and J gave up 6 bases; unmatched junction bases: 5. The CDR3 is made up of 15 amino acids.

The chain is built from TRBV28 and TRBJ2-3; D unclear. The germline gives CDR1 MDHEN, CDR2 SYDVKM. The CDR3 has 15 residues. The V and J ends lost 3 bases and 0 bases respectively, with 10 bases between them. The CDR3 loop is CASSFIGMSTDTQYF. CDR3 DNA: TGTGCCAGCAGTTTTATTGGGATGAGCACAGATACGCAGTATTTT.

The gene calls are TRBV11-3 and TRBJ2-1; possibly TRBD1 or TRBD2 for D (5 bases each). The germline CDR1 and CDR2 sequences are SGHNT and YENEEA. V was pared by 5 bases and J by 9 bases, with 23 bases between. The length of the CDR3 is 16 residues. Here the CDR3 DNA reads TGTGCCAGCAGCCGTATAAGGGACGGAGGAACCTCTGAGCAGTTCTTC. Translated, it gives CASSRIRDGGTSEQFF.

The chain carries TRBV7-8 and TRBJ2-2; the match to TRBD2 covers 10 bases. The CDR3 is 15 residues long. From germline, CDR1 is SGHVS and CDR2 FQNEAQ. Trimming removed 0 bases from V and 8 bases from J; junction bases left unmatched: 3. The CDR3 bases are TGTGCCAGCAGCTTAGCAACTAGCGGGATTGGGGAGCTGTTTTTT. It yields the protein CASSLATSGIGELFF.

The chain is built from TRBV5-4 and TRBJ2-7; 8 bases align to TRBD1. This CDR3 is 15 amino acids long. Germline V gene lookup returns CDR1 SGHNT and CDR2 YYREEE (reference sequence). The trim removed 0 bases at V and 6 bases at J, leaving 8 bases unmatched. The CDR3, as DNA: TGTGCCAGCAGCTTGGAAGGACAGGGACGCGGCGAGCAGTACTTC. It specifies CASSLEGQGRGEQYF.

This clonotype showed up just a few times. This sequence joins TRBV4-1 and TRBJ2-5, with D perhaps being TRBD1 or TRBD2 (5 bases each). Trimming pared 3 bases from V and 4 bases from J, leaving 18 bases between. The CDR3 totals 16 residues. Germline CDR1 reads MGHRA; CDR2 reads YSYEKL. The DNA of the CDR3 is TGCGCCAGCAGCCAGAACCAGGGAGTGGTCGTAGAGACCCAGTACTTC. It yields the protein CASSQNQGVVVETQYF.

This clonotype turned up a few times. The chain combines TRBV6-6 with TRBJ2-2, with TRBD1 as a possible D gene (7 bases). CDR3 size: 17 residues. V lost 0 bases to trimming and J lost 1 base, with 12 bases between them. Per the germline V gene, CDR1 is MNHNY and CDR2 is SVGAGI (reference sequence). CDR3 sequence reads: CASSYSAQGGNTGELFF. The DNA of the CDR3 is TGTGCCAGCAGTTACTCTGCTCAGGGGGGGAACACCGGGGAGCTGTTTTTT.

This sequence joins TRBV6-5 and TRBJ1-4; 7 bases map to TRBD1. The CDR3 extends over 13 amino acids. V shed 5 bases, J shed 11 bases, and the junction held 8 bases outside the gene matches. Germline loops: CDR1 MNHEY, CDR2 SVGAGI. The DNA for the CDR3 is TGTGCCAGCAGTGGCGGGGACAGTCGGAAACTGTTTTTT. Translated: CASSGGDSRKLFF.

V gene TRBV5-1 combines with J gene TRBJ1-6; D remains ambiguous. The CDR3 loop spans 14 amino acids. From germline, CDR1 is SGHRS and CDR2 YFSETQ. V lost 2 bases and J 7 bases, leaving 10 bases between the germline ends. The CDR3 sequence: CASSLEQRNSPLHF. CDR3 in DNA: TGCGCCAGCAGCTTAGAACAGAGGAATTCACCCCTCCACTTT.

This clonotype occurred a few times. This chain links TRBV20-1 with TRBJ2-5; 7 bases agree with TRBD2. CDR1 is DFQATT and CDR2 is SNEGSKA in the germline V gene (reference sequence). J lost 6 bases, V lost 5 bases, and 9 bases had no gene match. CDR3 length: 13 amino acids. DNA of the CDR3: TGCAGTGCTGCTCGGGGAGGGTCGAAGACCCAGTACTTC. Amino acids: CSAARGGSKTQYF.

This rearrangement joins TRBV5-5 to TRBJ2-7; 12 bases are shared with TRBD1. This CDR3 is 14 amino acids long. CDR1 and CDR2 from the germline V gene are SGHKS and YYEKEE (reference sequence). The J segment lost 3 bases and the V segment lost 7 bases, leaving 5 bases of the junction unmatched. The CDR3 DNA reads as TGTGCCAGCTCACGGGACAGGGGGCACTACGAGCAGTACTTC. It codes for CASSRDRGHYEQYF.